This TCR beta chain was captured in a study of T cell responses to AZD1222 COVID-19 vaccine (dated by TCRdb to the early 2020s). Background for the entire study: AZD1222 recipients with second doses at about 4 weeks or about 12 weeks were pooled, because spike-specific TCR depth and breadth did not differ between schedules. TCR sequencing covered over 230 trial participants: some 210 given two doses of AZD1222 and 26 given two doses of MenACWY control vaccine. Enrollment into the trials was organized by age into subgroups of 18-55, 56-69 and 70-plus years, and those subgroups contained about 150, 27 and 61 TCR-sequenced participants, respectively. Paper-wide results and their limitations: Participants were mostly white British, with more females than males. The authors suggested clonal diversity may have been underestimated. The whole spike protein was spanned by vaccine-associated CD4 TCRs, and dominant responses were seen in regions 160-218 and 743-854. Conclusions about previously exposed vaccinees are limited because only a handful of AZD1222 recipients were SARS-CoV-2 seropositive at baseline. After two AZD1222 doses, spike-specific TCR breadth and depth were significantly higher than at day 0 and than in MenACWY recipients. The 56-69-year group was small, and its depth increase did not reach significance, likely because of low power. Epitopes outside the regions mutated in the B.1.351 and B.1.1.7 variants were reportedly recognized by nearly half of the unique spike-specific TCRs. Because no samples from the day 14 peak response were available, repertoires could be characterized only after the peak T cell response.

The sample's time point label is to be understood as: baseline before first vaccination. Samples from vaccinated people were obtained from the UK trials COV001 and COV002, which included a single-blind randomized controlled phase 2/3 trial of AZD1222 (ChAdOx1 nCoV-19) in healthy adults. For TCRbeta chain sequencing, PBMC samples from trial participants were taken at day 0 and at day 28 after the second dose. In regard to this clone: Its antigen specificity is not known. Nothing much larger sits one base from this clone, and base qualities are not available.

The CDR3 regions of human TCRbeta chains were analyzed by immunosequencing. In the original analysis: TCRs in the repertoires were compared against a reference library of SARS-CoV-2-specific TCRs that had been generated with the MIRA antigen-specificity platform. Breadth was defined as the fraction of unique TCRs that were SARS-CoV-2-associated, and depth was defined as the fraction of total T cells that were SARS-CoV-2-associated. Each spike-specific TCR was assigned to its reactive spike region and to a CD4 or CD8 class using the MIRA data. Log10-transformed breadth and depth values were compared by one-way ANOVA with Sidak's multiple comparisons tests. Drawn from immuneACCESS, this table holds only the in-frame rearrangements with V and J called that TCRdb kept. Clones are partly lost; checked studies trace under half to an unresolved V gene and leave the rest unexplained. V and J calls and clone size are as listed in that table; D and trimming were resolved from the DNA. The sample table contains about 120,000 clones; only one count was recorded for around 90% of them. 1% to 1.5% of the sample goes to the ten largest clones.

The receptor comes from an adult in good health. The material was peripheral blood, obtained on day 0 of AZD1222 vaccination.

The sequenced DNA is TGCGCCAGCAGTCAATGGGGGTACTCCTATGGCTACACCTTC. Its amino acids are CASSQWGYSYGYTF. Recombination linked TRBV23-1 to TRBJ1-2; perhaps TRBD1 is the D gene, with 5 bases matching. TRBV23-1 carries the ORF label, with uncertain function. Its CDR3 holds 14 amino acids, cysteine through phenylalanine. Only CDR3 DNA is held: 42 bases, read in frame from base 1. V drops 1 base and J drops 4 bases, leaving 10 bases in between.